This passage covers 25 T cell receptor beta chains from one sample sequenced in a study of CD8 T cells in ankylosing spondylitis. TCRdb fed the 5' RACE reads into MiXCR, producing one record per CDR3 protein. The sample yields about 360,000 distinct CDR3 sequences, about 20% seen once. Sequenced: blood, either unsorted or a sorted T cell fraction (not recorded which). The receptor source for this set is a male donor with ankylosing spondylitis or in good health (not recorded which).

The chain recombines TRBV10-1 with TRBJ2-7; D possibly corresponds to TRBD2 (6 bases). Germline assignment: CDR1 WNHNN and CDR2 SYGVQD (reference sequence). Trimming took 0 bases from V and 1 from J, leaving 10 bases between them. The CDR3 contains 15 residues. CDR3 coding DNA: TGCGCCAGCAGTGAGTCGGTCGGGACTTCCTACGAGCAGTACTTC. It specifies CASSESVGTSYEQYF.

The CDR3 here is CASSLGGIPYEQYF. The CDR3, as DNA: TGTGCCAGCAGCTTAGGAGGGATACCCTACGAGCAGTACTTC. The chain recombines TRBV7-9 with TRBJ2-7, with a tentative D call TRBD2 (5 bases). The CDR3 consists of 14 residues. From germline, CDR1 is SEHNR and CDR2 FQNEAQ (reference sequence). Trimming pared 1 base from V and 2 bases from J, leaving 9 bases between.

This clonotype occurred a few times. This sequence joins TRBV4-1 and TRBJ2-7; 8 positions agree with TRBD1. This CDR3 has 15 amino acids. V gave up 3 bases and J gave up 0 bases; unmatched junction bases: 4. Germline V gene data show CDR1 as MGHRA and CDR2 as YSYEKL. In DNA, the CDR3 is TGCGCCAGCAGCCAGGGACAGGCGAGCTCCTACGAGCAGTACTTC. Protein: CASSQGQASSYEQYF.

This chain links TRBV7-8 with TRBJ2-3; TRBD2 matches at 13 bases. Germline CDR1 reads SGHVS; CDR2 reads FQNEAQ. This CDR3 spans 17 amino acids. Germline trimming cut 7 bases from V and 4 bases from J; bases unmatched to any gene: 11. The CDR3 bases are TGTGCCAGCAACCGACTAGCGGGGGGCCCAAGTTCAGATACGCAGTATTTT. Protein: CASNRLAGGPSSDTQYF.

This clonotype was observed many times. CDR3: CASSSYSTDTQYF. CDR3 nucleotides: TGTGCCAGCAGTTCCTATAGCACAGATACGCAGTATTTT. V is TRBV12-3 or TRBV12-4 and J is TRBJ2-3; no firm D call. Trimming stripped 4 bases from V and 0 bases from J, with 5 bases between. CDR3 length: 13 amino acids.

The chain carries TRBV7-2 and TRBJ2-7; D may be TRBD1 (6 bases). V was pared by 5 bases and J by 0 bases, with 11 bases between. The CDR3 spans 14 residues. Germline lookup yields CDR1 SGHTA and CDR2 FQGNSA. The CDR3: CASSAWDTSYEQYF. CDR3 DNA sequence: TGTGCCAGCAGCGCATGGGACACCTCCTACGAGCAGTACTTC.

This rearrangement joins TRBV12-3 or TRBV12-4 to TRBJ2-2; 8 nucleotides align to TRBD1. CDR3 size: 13 residues. The junction had 4 bases not matched to a gene; V was cut back by 7 bases and J by 6 bases. Here the CDR3 DNA reads TGTGCCAGCAACCTACAGGGGGCCGGGGAGCTGTTTTTT. Protein sequence: CASNLQGAGELFF.

The chain links TRBV15 to TRBJ1-2; 8 nucleotides agree with TRBD1. Germline V CDR1 and CDR2: LNHNV, YYDKDF (reference sequence). The CDR3 covers 17 residues. The junction had 13 bases not matched to a gene; V was cut back by 0 bases and J by 7 bases. In nucleotides, the CDR3 is TGTGCCACCAGCAGAGATCGGGGGCTCCAGGGGGCGGGTGGCTACACCTTC. It is translated as CATSRDRGLQGAGGYTF. The full variable domain, rest sourced from reference TRBV15 and TRBJ1-2, is DAMVIQNPRYQVTQFGKPVTLSCSQTLNHNVMYWYQQKSSQAPKLLFHYYDKDFNNEADTPDNFQSRRPNTSFCFLDIRSPGLGDTAMYLCATSRDRGLQGAGGYTFGSGTRLTVV.

This clonotype has only a few counts. The chain employs TRBV11-2 and TRBJ2-7; D ambiguous. Trimming cost V 5 bases and J 3 bases, with 26 bases left between them. The CDR3 is 18 amino acids. Germline V gives CDR1 SGHAT, CDR2 FQNNGV. The CDR3 loop is CASSRPAGRSEFVYEQYF. For the CDR3, the DNA is TGTGCCAGCAGCCGCCCCGCTGGACGGTCCGAGTTCGTCTACGAGCAGTACTTC.

This chain uses TRBV20-1 with TRBJ2-1, with 7 bases fitting TRBD2. The J segment lost 3 bases and the V segment lost 5 bases, leaving 10 bases of the junction unmatched. The CDR3 runs 15 residues. Germline V gene sequence: CDR1 DFQATT, CDR2 SNEGSKA (reference sequence). The CDR3 here is CSAGEVSGGYNEQFF. The CDR3 nucleotides read TGCAGTGCTGGGGAGGTATCGGGGGGCTACAATGAGCAGTTCTTC.

This clonotype came up many times. V usage is TRBV12-3 or TRBV12-4 and J usage is TRBJ2-5; 7 positions agree with TRBD2. V was clipped by 5 bases and J by 7 bases; unmatched bases: 7. The CDR3 contains 13 residues. CDR3 in DNA: TGTGCCAGCAGTAGGGAGGGGCGGGGGACCCAGTACTTC. It specifies CASSREGRGTQYF.

This clonotype was counted a few times. The CDR3 reads CASSQGLAGIEQFF. CDR3 DNA: TGCGCCAGCAGCCAAGGACTAGCGGGGATTGAGCAGTTCTTC. The rearrangement links TRBV4-1 to TRBJ2-1; TRBD2 agrees at 11 bases. The junction had 2 bases not matched to a gene; V was cut back by 1 base and J by 9 bases. Germline V gene lookup returns CDR1 MGHRA and CDR2 YSYEKL. The CDR3 is made up of 14 amino acids.

There are a few counts of this clonotype. The chain carries TRBV7-8 and TRBJ2-5; 13 bases line up with TRBD2. CDR1 and CDR2 from the germline V gene are SGHVS and FQNEAQ. The CDR3 runs to 17 residues. V lost 5 bases to trimming and J lost 3 bases; unmatched junction nucleotides: 9. CDR3 sequence reads: CASSRRLAGGPEETQYF. CDR3 coding DNA: TGTGCCAGCAGCAGAAGACTAGCGGGGGGCCCAGAAGAGACCCAGTACTTC. Looking up the rest from reference TRBV7-8 and TRBJ2-5 gives the full variable domain: GAGVSQSPRYKVAKRGQDVALRCDPISGHVSLFWYQQALGQGPEFLTYFQNEAQLDKSGLPSDRFFAERPEGSVSTLKIQRTQQEDSAVYLCASSRRLAGGPEETQYFGPGTRLLVL.

The J gene is TRBJ1-2, the V gene TRBV29-1, with 9 positions matching TRBD1. The CDR3 spans 13 residues. The J segment lost 6 bases and the V segment lost 5 bases, leaving 7 bases of the junction unmatched. Germline CDR1 is SQVTM and CDR2 is ANQGSEA. The CDR3 here is CSVLGQGLNGYTF. The CDR3 DNA reads as TGCAGCGTTCTGGGACAGGGCTTGAATGGCTACACCTTC.

The sample holds a few counts of this clonotype. The V call is TRBV12-3 or TRBV12-4, the J call TRBJ2-7, with a possible D match to TRBD1 (5 bases). The CDR3 runs to 12 residues. V was clipped by 5 bases and J by 6 bases, with 11 bases between them. CDR3 bases: TGTGCCAGCAGTCCCAGGGTAATCGAGCAGTACTTC. As protein: CASSPRVIEQYF.

The gene calls are TRBV7-9 and TRBJ2-1; D uncertain. V lost 1 base to trimming and J lost 5 bases, with 9 bases between them. The CDR3 is made up of 14 amino acids. The germline CDR1 and CDR2 sequences are SEHNR and FQNEAQ (reference sequence). The CDR3 region is CASSLVAMDNEQFF. For the CDR3, the DNA is TGTGCCAGCAGCTTAGTGGCTATGGACAATGAGCAGTTCTTC.

This clonotype showed up many times. The V and J genes are TRBV12-3 or TRBV12-4 and TRBJ2-7; no definite D call. V lost 1 base and J 0 bases, leaving 7 bases between the germline ends. CDR3 length equals 14 residues. In nucleotides, the CDR3 is TGTGCCAGCAGTTTAGGTCCAGACTCCTACGAGCAGTACTTC. It specifies CASSLGPDSYEQYF.

This clonotype was counted ten times or more. This chain joins TRBV3-1 and TRBJ2-3; TRBD1 matches at 10 bases. Germline assignment: CDR1 LGHDT and CDR2 YNNKEL (reference sequence). This CDR3 has 15 amino acids. Trimming removed 4 bases from V and 2 bases from J; junction bases left unmatched: 3. The DNA of the CDR3 is TGTGCCAGCAGCCCCGGGACAGGGGACACAGATACGCAGTATTTT. Protein product: CASSPGTGDTDTQYF.

This clonotype was seen more than once but under ten times. The chain uses TRBV28 and TRBJ2-2; the match to TRBD1 covers 7 bases. There are 15 residues in the CDR3. Germline CDR1 MDHEN, CDR2 SYDVKM. J lost 2 bases, V lost 2 bases, and 2 bases had no gene match. CDR3 DNA sequence: TGTGCCAGCAGTTTAATAGGGGGCAACACCGGGGAGCTGTTTTTT. This translates into CASSLIGGNTGELFF.

This chain connects TRBV4-1 to TRBJ2-1; 9 bases align to TRBD2. The length of the CDR3 is 16 residues. The germline CDR1 and CDR2 sequences are MGHRA and YSYEKL. Trimming took 1 base from V and 5 from J; bases not matched to a gene: 6. CDR3 in amino acids: CASSQGALAGHNEQFF. The CDR3 coding sequence is TGCGCCAGCAGCCAAGGAGCGCTAGCGGGACACAATGAGCAGTTCTTC.

This clonotype occurred a few times. The chain uses TRBV29-1 and TRBJ2-1, with TRBD1 identical over 8 bases. The J segment lost 7 bases and the V segment lost 3 bases, leaving 5 bases of the junction unmatched. The germline V gene has CDR1 SQVTM and CDR2 ANQGSEA. CDR3 length: 13 amino acids. CDR3 coding DNA: TGCAGCGTTGACCCAGGGGGCATTAATGAGCAGTTCTTC. The encoded protein is CSVDPGGINEQFF.

This chain joins TRBV29-1 and TRBJ2-3; no definite D call. CDR1 and CDR2 (germline): SQVTM, ANQGSEA. The CDR3 extends over 13 amino acids. With 4 bases removed from V and 2 bases from J, the gap between germline ends came to 10 bases. The CDR3 nucleotides read TGCAGCGTTGGGCCAGACCTCACAGATACGCAGTATTTT. Protein product: CSVGPDLTDTQYF.

This clonotype has a count of ten or more. The chain joins TRBV29-1 to TRBJ2-7; D not resolved. The V gene lost 4 bases and the J gene lost 7 bases, with 8 bases spanning the gap. Germline CDR1 reads SQVTM; CDR2 reads ANQGSEA. The CDR3 runs to 10 residues. For the CDR3, the DNA is TGCAGCGTTGTGGTCGTAGAGCAGTACTTC. This codes for CSVVVVEQYF.

Points on this clonotype: A much larger clone sits a single nucleotide away, making a read error possible. The V call is TRBV29-1, the J call TRBJ2-2, with D maybe TRBD2 (5 bases). CDR1 and CDR2 from the germline V gene are SQVTM and ANQGSEA. V shed 6 bases and J shed 4 bases, with 15 bases lying between them. This CDR3 region has 14 residues. The CDR3 region is CSVSQEVSTGELFF. The CDR3, as DNA: TGCAGCGTCTCCCAGGAGGTGAGCACCGGGGAGCTGTTTTTT.

The sample holds a few counts of this clonotype. This chain links TRBV10-3 with TRBJ1-1; TRBD1 agrees at 8 bases. The CDR3 contains 14 residues. CDR1 is ENHRY, CDR2 SYGVKD, per germline. V trimming: 5 bases; J trimming: 1 base; junction bases outside the gene matches: 3. The CDR3 is CAISRTGTNTEAFF. CDR3 DNA: TGTGCCATCAGTAGGACAGGGACGAACACTGAAGCTTTCTTT.